What follows is one T cell receptor (beta chain) and its context. The data stem from a study of blood T cell repertoires in COVID-19. Study background: The United States, Italy and Spain provided the acute and convalescent COVID-19 samples.

Per the authors' pipeline: By means of reference gene primer amplification, nucleated cell counts were estimated. Clones were sequenced by immunoSEQ multiplex PCR, and TCRdb holds only the in-frame ones, with some missing. V and J calls and clone size are those listed in that table; D and trimming were worked out from the DNA. Altogether some 180,000 clones are present, roughly 84% being singletons, with the ten largest covering about 3.2%. V shed 5 bases and J shed 4 bases, with 14 bases lying between them. Germline V gives CDR1 MGHRA, CDR2 YSYEKL. The CDR3 runs to 14 residues. Participant-reported clinical history was the basis for cohort assignment. Up to 2 weeks before entering the study, exposed participants had met a COVID-19 case.

This sequence joins TRBV4-1 and TRBJ1-2, with a weak D call TRBD1 (5 bases). The sequence was obtained from a woman aged 25 to 39 who had been exposed to COVID-19. The sample consisted of PBMCs or T cells enriched from blood (not recorded which). For the CDR3, the DNA is TGCGCCAGCAGCTCCGCGGGGCTCAGCTATGGCTACACCTTC. Amino acid sequence: CASSSAGLSYGYTF.